The 14 T cell receptor beta chains presented below share a single source sample, sequenced in a study of T cell responses to AZD1222 COVID-19 vaccine. Some clones are missing from TCRdb's copy, which holds only in-frame ones; the method was immunoSEQ multiplex PCR. In the table there are 120,000 to 150,000 clones, just over 90% of which are singletons. The source was peripheral blood, collected on day 0 of AZD1222 vaccination. Every receptor here comes from an adult in good health.

In DNA form, the CDR3 reads TGCGCCAGCAGCTTGGGGCAGGGCATTGAAGCTTTCTTT. Residues: CASSLGQGIEAFF. J is TRBJ1-1 and V is TRBV5-1; possibly TRBD1 for D (5 bases). Germline V CDR1 and CDR2: SGHRS, YFSETQ. V dropped 0 bases and J dropped 7 bases, with 10 bases sitting between them. The CDR3 totals 13 residues. The full variable domain, rest sourced from reference TRBV5-1 and TRBJ1-1, is KAGVTQTPRYLIKTRGQQVTLSCSPISGHRSVSWYQQTPGQGLQFLFEYFSETQRNKGNFPGRFSGRQFSNSRSEMNVSTLELGDSALYLCASSLGQGIEAFFGQGTRLTVV.

The CDR3 sequence is CASSLAAGTWSPLHF. The CDR3 DNA reads TGTGCCAGCAGCTTAGCGGCAGGGACCTGGTCACCCCTCCACTTT. The V gene is TRBV7-2, the J gene TRBJ1-6, with a tentative D call TRBD1 (5 bases). V gave up 0 bases and J gave up 10 bases, with 13 bases separating them. Looked up from germline, CDR1 is SGHTA and CDR2 is FQGNSA. CDR3 size: 15 residues.

The chain joins TRBV7-8 to TRBJ2-6, with D possibly matching TRBD1 (6 bases). The CDR3 contains 15 residues. Germline loops: CDR1 SGHVS, CDR2 FQNEAQ. V was clipped by 5 bases and J by 4 bases, with 12 bases between them. CDR3 protein: CASSNTGTGANVLTF. The CDR3 DNA is TGTGCCAGCAGCAACACAGGGACCGGGGCCAACGTCCTGACTTTC.

This chain connects TRBV6-5 to TRBJ2-5; D perhaps matches TRBD1 (5 bases). This CDR3 has 14 amino acids. Germline V gene sequence: CDR1 MNHEY, CDR2 SVGAGI. V shed 4 bases and J shed 7 bases, with 16 bases lying between them. CDR3 bases: TGTGCCAGCAGTTCGGTACCGGTTACAGGGACCCAGTACTTC. Amino acids: CASSSVPVTGTQYF.

The chain recombines TRBV6-5 with TRBJ1-1, with 9 bases identical to TRBD1. The CDR3 runs to 15 residues. V lost 5 bases to trimming and J lost 1 base; unmatched junction nucleotides: 5. Germline V gene data show CDR1 as MNHEY and CDR2 as SVGAGI. The CDR3 DNA follows: TGTGCCAGCAGTACACAGGGGGCTGGGAACACTGAAGCTTTCTTT. Protein product: CASSTQGAGNTEAFF.

This chain uses TRBV7-3 with TRBJ1-1, with D hard to call. Germline assignment: CDR1 SGHTA and CDR2 FQGTGA. This CDR3 spans 14 amino acids. V lost 5 bases and J lost 0, with 10 bases in between. CDR3 loop: CASSLGSVNTEAFF. The CDR3 DNA reads as TGTGCCAGCAGCCTGGGGTCAGTGAACACTGAAGCTTTCTTT.

V usage is TRBV2 and J usage is TRBJ2-1, with 9 bases that match TRBD1. Unmatched junction bases numbered 9, after V lost 5 bases and J lost 1 base. This CDR3 region has 17 residues. Germline V gene data show CDR1 as SNHLY and CDR2 as FYNNEI. The CDR3: CASSRTGEGGSYNEQFF. As DNA, the CDR3 is TGTGCCAGCAGTAGGACAGGGGAAGGTGGGTCCTACAATGAGCAGTTCTTC.

The chain combines TRBV7-9 with TRBJ1-1, with TRBD1 identical over 8 bases. There are 15 residues in the CDR3. J lost 6 bases, V lost 6 bases, and 12 bases had no gene match. Per germline, CDR1 SEHNR and CDR2 FQNEAQ (reference sequence). CDR3 protein: CASSRRTGRDAEAFF. The CDR3 DNA is TGTGCCAGCAGTCGCAGGACAGGGAGGGATGCTGAAGCTTTCTTT.

The J gene is TRBJ1-1, the V gene TRBV27; D gene uncertain. Trimming removed 0 bases at V and 1 base at J, with 6 bases between. Per the germline V gene, CDR1 is MNHEY and CDR2 is SMNVEV (reference sequence). CDR3 length: 14 amino acids. The CDR3 sequence: CASSLSAKNTEAFF. In DNA form, the CDR3 reads TGTGCCAGCAGTTTATCGGCGAAGAACACTGAAGCTTTCTTT.

This chain joins TRBV6-5 and TRBJ2-1, with 7 positions matching TRBD1. Per the germline V gene, CDR1 is MNHEY and CDR2 is SVGAGI. Unmatched junction bases numbered 5, after V lost 6 bases and J lost 0 bases. The CDR3 consists of 15 residues. CDR3 sequence (DNA): TGTGCCAGCAGAGTGACAGGGAGCTCCTACAATGAGCAGTTCTTC. Protein product: CASRVTGSSYNEQFF.

V is TRBV10-2 and J is TRBJ1-1; perhaps TRBD1 as D (6 bases). The CDR3 totals 13 residues. The ends were cut back, 7 bases at V and 5 bases at J, with 14 bases in the middle. Germline V gene data show CDR1 as WSHSY and CDR2 as SAAADI. The CDR3 DNA is TGCGCCAGCAATCGGGACACCGCGACTGAAGCTTTCTTT. Its translation: CASNRDTATEAFF.

The J gene is TRBJ2-2, the V gene TRBV19; 7 bases agree with TRBD2. The CDR3 spans 16 residues. Germline CDR1 reads LNHDA; CDR2 reads SQIVND (reference sequence). V shed 4 bases, J shed 2 bases, and the junction held 7 bases outside the gene matches. The CDR3 bases are TGTGCCAGTAGTAGACCGGGACTACCTAACACCGGGGAGCTGTTTTTT. Translated, it gives CASSRPGLPNTGELFF.

V usage is TRBV6-4 and J usage is TRBJ2-1; 8 positions match TRBD2. The CDR3 totals 13 residues. The V gene end was trimmed by 2 bases and the J gene end by 9 bases; junction bases not matched to a gene: 3. Looked up from germline, CDR1 is MRHNA and CDR2 is SNTAGT. CDR3 coding DNA: TGTGCCAGCAGTGACGGGACTAGTCGTGAGCAGTTCTTC. It yields the protein CASSDGTSREQFF.

The chain is built from TRBV19 and TRBJ1-2, with D possibly matching TRBD1 (6 bases). Germline CDR1 LNHDA, CDR2 SQIVND (reference sequence). The ends were cut back, 5 bases at V and 7 bases at J, with 20 bases in the middle. CDR3 length: 15 amino acids. CDR3 nucleotides: TGTGCCAGTAGTCCTCCCGACAGGCCCTTTGGTGGCTACACCTTC. The encoded protein is CASSPPDRPFGGYTF.